This T cell receptor (beta chain) emerged from a study of blood T cell repertoires in COVID-19. On the study more broadly: Samples of COVID-19 (acute and convalescent) were obtained from the United States, Italy and Spain. PBMCs, B-cell-depleted T cells, or T cells provided the cDNA or gDNA that made up the material.

CDR1 is MDHEN, CDR2 SYDVKM, per germline. V was clipped by 6 bases and J by 8 bases; unmatched bases: 1. The CDR3 has 12 amino acids. Per the authors' pipeline: It was from reference gene primer amplification that nucleated cell counts were estimated. Libraries were prepared by immunoSEQ multiplex PCR; TCRdb keeps only in-frame clonotypes and omits some of them. V, J and clone size reflect that table, while D and trimming were determined from the DNA. The repertoire consists of under 350,000 clones, with approximately 90% occurring once and the leading ten covering approximately 4.2%. The rearrangement links TRBV28 to TRBJ2-3, with 11 bases fitting TRBD2. The sequence was obtained from a middle-aged man with acute or convalescent COVID-19. Material for sequencing was peripheral blood. CDR3 sequence reads: CASSLAGGTQYF. CDR3 nucleotides: TGTGCCAGCAGCCTAGCGGGGGGTACGCAGTATTTT. The whole variable domain, filled in from reference TRBV28 and TRBJ2-3, reads DVKVTQSSRYLVKRTGEKVFLECVQDMDHENMFWYRQDPGLGLRLIYFSYDVKMKEKGDIPEGYSVSREKKERFSLILESASTNQTSMYLCASSLAGGTQYFGPGTRLTVL.